A selection of T cell receptor beta chains follows, all from one sample in a study of cytomegalovirus exposure and HLA in healthy donors. Generated by immunoSEQ multiplex PCR, the TCRdb table keeps only in-frame clones and is missing some. The sample records some 120,000 clones, around 70% being singletons. The sample consisted of PBMCs. The receptors originated from a woman aged 18-29 years in good health and CMV-seronegative. The CDR3 runs from the conserved cysteine through the conserved F or W. The D gene is left open where the match is weak. A row's size may be missing; if present it is once, few, many or a size class.

clone size: NA
V gene: TRBV5-1
D gene: NA
J gene: TRBJ2-1
CDR3 protein: CASSFLQGSSEQFF
CDR3 DNA: TGCGCCAGCAGCTTTCTTCAGGGCTCGAGTGAGCAGTTCTTC

clone size: once
V gene: TRBV4-2
D gene: NA
J gene: TRBJ1-6
CDR3 protein: CASSQDVTGTGVVPLHF
CDR3 DNA: TGTGCCAGCAGCCAAGATGTTACCGGGACGGGGGTAGTCCCCCTCCACTTT

clone size: NA
V gene: TRBV19
D gene: TRBD2
J gene: TRBJ2-7
CDR3 protein: CASSISLAGSSSYEQYF
CDR3 DNA: TGTGCCAGTAGTATATCTCTAGCGGGGTCGAGCTCCTACGAGCAGTACTTC

clone size: NA
V gene: TRBV19
D gene: NA
J gene: TRBJ1-1
CDR3 protein: CASSRDTRSWEAFF
CDR3 DNA: TGTGCCAGTAGTAGGGACACTCGGTCCTGGGAAGCTTTCTTT

clone size: few
V gene: TRBV29-1
D gene: TRBD1
J gene: TRBJ2-7
CDR3 protein: CSVERLTGSAYEQYF
CDR3 DNA: TGCAGCGTTGAAAGGTTGACAGGGTCAGCCTACGAGCAGTACTTC

clone size: NA
V gene: TRBV10-3
D gene: TRBD2
J gene: TRBJ2-2
CDR3 protein: CAITAGGRTGELFF
CDR3 DNA: TGTGCCATCACTGCGGGGGGCAGAACCGGGGAGCTGTTTTTT

clone size: NA
V gene: TRBV27
D gene: NA
J gene: TRBJ2-1
CDR3 protein: CASSLRLAIDEQFF
CDR3 DNA: TGTGCCAGCAGTTTAAGGCTAGCGATAGATGAGCAGTTCTTC

clone size: NA
V gene: TRBV11-2
D gene: TRBD2
J gene: TRBJ2-1
CDR3 protein: CASSSLAGVIEQFF
CDR3 DNA: TGTGCCAGCAGCTCACTAGCGGGGGTAATTGAGCAGTTCTTC

clone size: NA
V gene: TRBV5-4
D gene: NA
J gene: TRBJ1-1
CDR3 protein: CASRDSTNTEAFF
CDR3 DNA: TGTGCCAGCAGGGACAGTACCAACACTGAAGCTTTCTTT

clone size: NA
V gene: TRBV2
D gene: TRBD1
J gene: TRBJ2-2
CDR3 protein: CASMRDRVVRSGELFF
CDR3 DNA: TGTGCCAGCATGAGGGACAGGGTAGTTCGAAGCGGGGAGCTGTTTTTT

clone size: NA
V gene: TRBV10-3
D gene: NA
J gene: TRBJ2-2
CDR3 protein: CAIRSGQNTGELFF
CDR3 DNA: TGTGCCATCAGATCAGGACAGAACACCGGGGAGCTGTTTTTT

clone size: NA
V gene: TRBV6-5
D gene: TRBD1
J gene: TRBJ1-2
CDR3 protein: CASSRDRGNYGYTF
CDR3 DNA: TGTGCCAGCAGCCGGGACAGGGGAAACTATGGCTACACCTTC

clone size: NA
V gene: TRBV5-1
D gene: NA
J gene: TRBJ2-2
CDR3 protein: CASSLGGANTGELFF
CDR3 DNA: TGCGCCAGCAGCTTGGGGGGCGCGAACACCGGGGAGCTGTTTTTT

clone size: NA
V gene: TRBV30
D gene: TRBD2
J gene: TRBJ2-5
CDR3 protein: CAWSVFGLAGGTMYQETQYF
CDR3 DNA: TGTGCCTGGAGTGTATTCGGACTAGCGGGGGGGACAATGTACCAAGAGACCCAGTACTTC

clone size: NA
V gene: TRBV11-2
D gene: TRBD1
J gene: TRBJ2-6
CDR3 protein: CASSPGQGRSGANVLTF
CDR3 DNA: TGTGCCAGCAGCCCTGGACAGGGGAGATCTGGGGCCAACGTCCTGACTTTC

clone size: NA
V gene: TRBV6-6
D gene: TRBD1
J gene: TRBJ2-7
CDR3 protein: CASSYRDSPYEQYF
CDR3 DNA: TGTGCCAGCAGTTACAGGGACAGCCCCTACGAGCAGTACTTC

clone size: NA
V gene: TRBV15
D gene: TRBD1
J gene: TRBJ1-2
CDR3 protein: CATSTSTGFGLVYGYTF
CDR3 DNA: TGTGCCACCAGCACTTCGACAGGGTTTGGGTTAGTCTATGGCTACACCTTC

clone size: NA
V gene: TRBV30
D gene: NA
J gene: TRBJ1-2
CDR3 protein: CACRWRAGYTF
CDR3 DNA: TGTGCCTGTAGGTGGAGGGCTGGCTACACCTTC

clone size: NA
V gene: TRBV5-6
D gene: NA
J gene: TRBJ1-2
CDR3 protein: CASSLGRGAEGYTF
CDR3 DNA: TGTGCCAGCAGCTTGGGCCGGGGGGCTGAAGGCTACACCTTC

clone size: NA
V gene: TRBV5-1
D gene: NA
J gene: TRBJ2-2
CDR3 protein: CASSFMDGGITGELFF
CDR3 DNA: TGCGCCAGCAGCTTTATGGACGGCGGGATTACCGGGGAGCTGTTTTTT

clone size: NA
V gene: TRBV29-1
D gene: TRBD1
J gene: TRBJ2-1
CDR3 protein: CSVDRGPNRNNEQFF
CDR3 DNA: TGCAGCGTCGACAGGGGGCCCAACCGAAACAATGAGCAGTTCTTC

clone size: few
V gene: TRBV5-4
D gene: NA
J gene: TRBJ2-5
CDR3 protein: CASSLSGFETQYF
CDR3 DNA: TGTGCCAGCAGCTTATCGGGTTTTGAGACCCAGTACTTC

clone size: NA
V gene: TRBV15
D gene: NA
J gene: TRBJ1-4
CDR3 protein: CATSRDVVNEKLFF
CDR3 DNA: TGTGCCACCAGCAGAGATGTCGTGAATGAAAAACTGTTTTTT

clone size: few
V gene: TRBV4-2
D gene: NA
J gene: TRBJ1-3
CDR3 protein: CASSQNLGNTIYF
CDR3 DNA: TGTGCCAGCAGCCAAAACTTGGGAAACACCATATATTTT

clone size: few
V gene: TRBV19
D gene: NA
J gene: TRBJ2-3
CDR3 protein: CASSIGQFPSTDTQYF
CDR3 DNA: TGTGCCAGTAGTATAGGACAGTTCCCTAGCACAGATACGCAGTATTTT

clone size: NA
V gene: TRBV27
D gene: NA
J gene: TRBJ1-2
CDR3 protein: CASSLRGGRTDGYTF
CDR3 DNA: TGTGCCAGCAGTTTACGCGGGGGGAGGACGGATGGCTACACCTTC

clone size: few
V gene: TRBV28
D gene: TRBD2
J gene: TRBJ2-1
CDR3 protein: CASSAPVAGGNEQFF
CDR3 DNA: TGTGCCAGCAGCGCCCCGGTAGCGGGGGGGAATGAGCAGTTCTTC

clone size: NA
V gene: TRBV19
D gene: NA
J gene: TRBJ1-1
CDR3 protein: CASSIIGRPRSVGADTEAFF
CDR3 DNA: TGTGCCAGTAGTATAATTGGCCGGCCTCGGTCGGTTGGGGCGGACACTGAAGCTTTCTTT

clone size: once
V gene: TRBV5-6
D gene: TRBD1
J gene: TRBJ1-1
CDR3 protein: CASSKLTGQGTTEAFF
CDR3 DNA: TGTGCCAGCAGCAAACTCACGGGACAGGGAACCACTGAAGCTTTCTTT

clone size: NA
V gene: TRBV12-2
D gene: NA
J gene: TRBJ1-5
CDR3 protein: CASRSSGGDQPQHF
CDR3 DNA: TGTGCAAGTCGCTCAAGCGGGGGGGATCAGCCCCAGCATTTT

clone size: NA
V gene: TRBV5-6
D gene: TRBD1
J gene: TRBJ2-7
CDR3 protein: CASSAGGSYEQYF
CDR3 DNA: TGTGCCAGCAGCGCAGGGGGCTCCTACGAGCAGTACTTC

clone size: NA
V gene: TRBV7-6
D gene: TRBD2
J gene: TRBJ2-1
CDR3 protein: CASSLAGLGDEQFF
CDR3 DNA: TGTGCCAGCAGCTTAGCAGGACTAGGCGATGAGCAGTTCTTC

clone size: NA
V gene: TRBV2
D gene: NA
J gene: TRBJ2-2
CDR3 protein: CASGGRGLELFF
CDR3 DNA: TGTGCCAGCGGTGGACGAGGTCTGGAGCTGTTTTTT

clone size: NA
V gene: TRBV7-6
D gene: NA
J gene: TRBJ2-5
CDR3 protein: CASSFLSGGETQYF
CDR3 DNA: TGTGCCAGCAGCTTTTTATCGGGCGGGGAGACCCAGTACTTC

clone size: NA
V gene: TRBV5-4
D gene: TRBD2
J gene: TRBJ2-5
CDR3 protein: CATGGGKGQETQYF
CDR3 DNA: TGTGCCACCGGGGGGGGTAAGGGCCAAGAGACCCAGTACTTC

clone size: NA
V gene: TRBV6-9
D gene: NA
J gene: TRBJ1-2
CDR3 protein: CASSYGLERQEQRLLTNYGYTF
CDR3 DNA: TGTGCCAGCAGTTATGGCTTAGAGAGACAGGAGCAACGTTTACTCACTAACTATGGCTACACCTTC

clone size: few
V gene: TRBV29-1
D gene: TRBD1
J gene: TRBJ2-5
CDR3 protein: CSVEKGQWKGTQYF
CDR3 DNA: TGCAGCGTTGAAAAGGGACAGTGGAAGGGGACCCAGTACTTC

clone size: once
V gene: TRBV2
D gene: NA
J gene: TRBJ1-1
CDR3 protein: CASSEYSTEAFF
CDR3 DNA: TGTGCCAGCAGTGAATATTCCACTGAAGCTTTCTTT

clone size: few
V gene: TRBV7-3
D gene: NA
J gene: TRBJ2-5
CDR3 protein: CASRLSGEVWETQYF
CDR3 DNA: TGTGCCAGCAGGCTCTCCGGTGAAGTATGGGAGACCCAGTACTTC

clone size: NA
V gene: TRBV10-2
D gene: NA
J gene: TRBJ1-3
CDR3 protein: CASSEIGNTIYF
CDR3 DNA: TGCGCCAGCAGTGAGATAGGAAACACCATATATTTT

clone size: NA
V gene: TRBV30
D gene: TRBD1
J gene: TRBJ1-1
CDR3 protein: CAWSDRDRGETEAFF
CDR3 DNA: TGTGCCTGGAGTGACCGGGACAGGGGAGAAACTGAAGCTTTCTTT

clone size: NA
V gene: TRBV4-1
D gene: TRBD2
J gene: TRBJ2-1
CDR3 protein: CASSQGTSGGAYNEQFF
CDR3 DNA: TGCGCCAGCAGCCAAGGCACTAGCGGGGGGGCCTACAATGAGCAGTTCTTC

clone size: NA
V gene: TRBV28
D gene: NA
J gene: TRBJ1-1
CDR3 protein: CASSLLNTEAFF
CDR3 DNA: TGTGCCAGCAGTTTACTAAACACTGAAGCTTTCTTT

clone size: NA
V gene: TRBV4-2
D gene: NA
J gene: TRBJ1-1
CDR3 protein: CASSHGKTTAFF
CDR3 DNA: TGTGCCAGCAGCCACGGAAAAACGACAGCATTCTTT

clone size: NA
V gene: TRBV30
D gene: NA
J gene: TRBJ1-2
CDR3 protein: CAWSVSRADPGGYTF
CDR3 DNA: TGTGCCTGGAGTGTTAGCAGGGCCGATCCTGGAGGCTACACCTTC

clone size: once
V gene: TRBV29-1
D gene: NA
J gene: TRBJ2-7
CDR3 protein: CSVLLGQSYEQYF
CDR3 DNA: TGCAGCGTCCTCCTCGGACAATCCTACGAGCAGTACTTC

clone size: NA
V gene: TRBV11-2
D gene: NA
J gene: TRBJ2-3
CDR3 protein: CASSPLDAGNTDTQYF
CDR3 DNA: TGTGCCAGCAGCCCCTTAGATGCAGGCAACACAGATACGCAGTATTTT

clone size: once
V gene: TRBV6-4
D gene: NA
J gene: TRBJ2-1
CDR3 protein: CASSVMTGLVYEQFF
CDR3 DNA: TGTGCCAGCAGTGTGATGACAGGACTTGTGTATGAGCAGTTCTTC